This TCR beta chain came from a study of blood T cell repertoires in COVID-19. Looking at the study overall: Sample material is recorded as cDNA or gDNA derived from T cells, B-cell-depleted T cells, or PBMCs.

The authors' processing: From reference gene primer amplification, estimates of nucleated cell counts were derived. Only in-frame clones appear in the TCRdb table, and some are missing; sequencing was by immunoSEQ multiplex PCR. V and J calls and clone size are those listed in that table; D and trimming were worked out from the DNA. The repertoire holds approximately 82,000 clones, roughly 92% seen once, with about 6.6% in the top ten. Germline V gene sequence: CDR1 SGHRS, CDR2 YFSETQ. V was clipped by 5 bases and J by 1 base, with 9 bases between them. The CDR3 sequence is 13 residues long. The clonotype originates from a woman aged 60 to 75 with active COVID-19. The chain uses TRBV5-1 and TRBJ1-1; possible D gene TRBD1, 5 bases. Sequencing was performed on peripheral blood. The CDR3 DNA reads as TGCGCCAGCAGTAGCCAGGGGAACACTGAAGCTTTCTTT. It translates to CASSSQGNTEAFF. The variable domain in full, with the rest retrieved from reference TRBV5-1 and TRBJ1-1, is KAGVTQTPRYLIKTRGQQVTLSCSPISGHRSVSWYQQTPGQGLQFLFEYFSETQRNKGNFPGRFSGRQFSNSRSEMNVSTLELGDSALYLCASSSQGNTEAFFGQGTRLTVV.